This TCR beta chain emerged from a study of blood T cell repertoires in COVID-19. About the research overall: Samples came from the United States, Italy and Spain, spanning acute and convalescent COVID-19. Nucleic acid was either cDNA or gDNA, and it came from T cells, B-cell-depleted T cells, or PBMCs.

Original handling: The authors estimated nucleated cell counts from reference gene primer amplification. Repertoires were generated with immunoSEQ multiplex PCR, while TCRdb's copy carries only in-frame clones and drops some. D and trimming come from the DNA, and the V and J calls and clone size come from that table. The sample holds 130,000 to 150,000 clones; roughly 79% are singletons and the top ten take approximately 9.2%. The V gene lost 6 bases and the J gene lost 7 bases, with 12 bases spanning the gap. The germline CDR1 and CDR2 sequences are MNHEY and SVGAGI. This CDR3 is 12 amino acids long.

The sample was peripheral blood. The receptor was isolated from a human donor with acute or convalescent COVID-19. The donor label of this sample is uncertain. V usage is TRBV6-5 and J usage is TRBJ1-1; D is ambiguous. CDR3 DNA sequence: TGTGCCAGCAGCCCCGGGGAGGATGAAGCTTTCTTT. This encodes CASSPGEDEAFF.